Detailed here is one T cell receptor (beta chain). This entry comes from a study of cytomegalovirus exposure and HLA in healthy donors. 13 Jbeta primers and 60 Vbeta primers were used for the PCR. Clones were sequenced by immunoSEQ multiplex PCR, and TCRdb holds only the in-frame ones, with some missing. The sample has 160,000 or so clones; around 75% are singletons. With 6 bases clipped from V and 6 bases from J, the junction kept 6 bases outside the gene matches. This CDR3 region has 13 residues. The germline gives CDR1 MNHEY, CDR2 SVGAGI. The sequenced material came from PBMCs. This TCR came from a man aged 18 to 29 in good health and CMV-seropositive. The V gene is TRBV6-5, the J gene TRBJ1-1; TRBD1 matches at 8 bases. The CDR3 DNA reads as TGTGCCAGCAGCCACAGGGGGGAGGCTGAAGCTTTCTTT. Residues: CASSHRGEAEAFF.